These 28 T cell receptor beta chains were all obtained from the same sample, sequenced in a study of regulatory T cells in long-lasting Graves disease. As to time point: newly diagnosed GD, antithyroid drugs for less than 3 months. With RNA extracted from PBMCs as input, the TCR library was made. With iRepertoire HTBI primers and Arm-PCR of CDR3 regions, TCR beta libraries were built. TCRdb fed the multiplex PCR reads into MiXCR, producing one record per CDR3 protein. The repertoire includes 400,000 to 500,000 distinct CDR3 sequences, around 15% of them detected once, and roughly 18% sits in the top ten. This sample also belongs to another study, concerning T cells in Graves' hyperthyroidism and ophthalmopathy.

This specimen was peripheral blood mononuclear cells (PBMCs), taken at new diagnosis, from a patient treated with antithyroid drugs. The source is a woman aged 45 to 65 with Graves disease.

The chain links TRBV19 to TRBJ2-7; TRBD2 aligns across 8 bases. This CDR3 has 16 amino acids. In germline, CDR1 is LNHDA, CDR2 SQIVND (reference sequence). J lost 0 bases, V lost 5 bases, and 9 bases had no gene match. This CDR3 is CASSRRVAGHSYEQYF. The DNA of the CDR3 is TGTGCCAGTAGTCGACGGGTAGCGGGGCACTCCTACGAGCAGTACTTC.

The sample holds many counts of this clonotype. The rearrangement links TRBV7-8 to TRBJ1-4; no clear D. The V gene's germline CDR1 is SGHVS and CDR2 FQNEAQ. CDR3 size: 15 residues. Trimming shortened V by 5 bases and J by 0 bases, and 10 bases separated the two germline ends. The CDR3 spells CASSLRLPTNEKLFF. In DNA form, the CDR3 reads TGTGCCAGCAGCCTACGACTCCCAACTAATGAAAAACTGTTTTTT.

This clonotype was seen a few times. The chain couples TRBV27 to TRBJ2-1, with D possibly TRBD2 on 5 matching bases. The CDR3 has 12 amino acids. Germline assignment: CDR1 MNHEY and CDR2 SMNVEV (reference sequence). V was clipped by 6 bases and J by 5 bases, with 8 bases between them. CDR3 nucleotide sequence: TGTGCCAGCAGCGCGGGTAACAATGAGCAGTTCTTC. Its translation is CASSAGNNEQFF.

This clonotype was observed at least ten times. The chain carries TRBV28 and TRBJ2-5; tentatively, D is TRBD1 or TRBD2 (6 bases each). Germline CDR1 and CDR2: MDHEN and SYDVKM. The V end was cut by 6 bases, the J end by 5 bases, with 16 bases between. This CDR3 has 14 residues. In nucleotides, the CDR3 is TGTGCCAGCAGGCCAGGGGACCGGGAGGAGACCCAGTACTTC. This gives the protein CASRPGDREETQYF.

This clonotype has ten or more counts. The chain joins TRBV20-1 to TRBJ1-5; D unresolved. Germline-derived CDR1 and CDR2 are DFQATT and SNEGSKA (reference sequence). CDR3 length: 14 residues. V was cut by 0 bases and J by 7 bases, with 13 bases left in between. CDR3 nucleotide sequence: TGCAGTGCTAGAGAGCCCTCCGCGGGACAGCCCCAGCATTTT. Translation: CSAREPSAGQPQHF.

On this clonotype: With a much larger clone just one base away, this may be a read error. The chain couples TRBV7-9 to TRBJ2-1; D perhaps matches TRBD2 (5 bases). Germline CDR1 is SEHNR and CDR2 is FQNEAQ (reference sequence). This CDR3 has 16 amino acids. Trimming left V 3 bases short and J 7 bases short, with 19 bases between. The CDR3 reads CASSLELNGKRNEQFF. As DNA, the CDR3 is TGTGCCAGCAGCTTGGAGCTGAACGGGAAACGGAATGAGCAGTTCTTC.

This chain uses TRBV9 with TRBJ2-2; 13 bases are a match to TRBD2. The CDR3 extends over 16 amino acids. J was trimmed by 5 bases and V by 4 bases; bases with no gene match: 5. Per the germline V gene, CDR1 is SGDLS and CDR2 is YYNGEE. The chain's CDR3 is CASSRLAGGGTGELFF. CDR3 DNA: TGTGCCAGCAGCAGACTAGCGGGAGGTGGTACCGGGGAGCTGTTTTTT.

This clonotype has ten or more counts. The gene calls are TRBV24-1 and TRBJ2-1; 8 bases align to TRBD1. The CDR3 consists of 13 residues. CDR1 is KGHDR, CDR2 SFDVKD, per germline. V trimming: 10 bases; J trimming: 7 bases; junction bases outside the gene matches: 8. The CDR3: CATMDRVNNEQFF. Written as DNA, the CDR3 is TGTGCCACGATGGACAGGGTTAATAATGAGCAGTTCTTC.

This clonotype was observed at least ten times. The V gene is TRBV3-1, the J gene TRBJ2-3; TRBD2 matches 8 bases. The V gene's germline CDR1 is LGHDT and CDR2 YNNKEL (reference sequence). CDR3 size: 16 residues. V shed 1 base and J 5 bases; nucleotides not matched to a gene: 8. The CDR3 nucleotides are TGTGCCAGCAGCCAAGGTCTAGCGGGTCTGGGAGATACGCAGTATTTT. It specifies CASSQGLAGLGDTQYF.

This clonotype was counted ten times or more. V and J are TRBV11-2 and TRBJ2-7; no clear D. CDR1 and CDR2 from the germline V gene are SGHAT and FQNNGV. The germline V and J ends were trimmed by 5 bases and 6 bases, with 8 bases remaining between them. The CDR3 length is 11 residues. CDR3 residues: CASSRLGEQYF. Here the CDR3 DNA reads TGTGCCAGCAGCCGCCTCGGCGAGCAGTACTTC.

This chain joins TRBV30 and TRBJ2-2, with 11 bases lining up with TRBD1. The ends lost 4 bases at V and 5 bases at J; junction bases unmatched: 9. Germline V gives CDR1 GTSNPN, CDR2 SVGIG (reference sequence). The CDR3 is 16 residues long. CDR3 nucleotide sequence: TGTGCCTGGAATTCTTGGACAGGGGGCGCGACCGGGGAGCTGTTTTTT. This gives the protein CAWNSWTGGATGELFF.

This clonotype showed up just a few times. In nucleotides, the CDR3 is TGTGCCAGCACCGCTCGGCTTAGTAGCAATCAGCCCCAGCATTTT. Protein sequence: CASTARLSSNQPQHF. The chain joins TRBV6-2 or TRBV6-3 to TRBJ1-5; D uncertain. Germline V gene lookup returns CDR1 MNHEY and CDR2 SVGEGT. Trimming pared 7 bases from V and 0 bases from J, leaving 13 bases between. This CDR3 is built from 15 residues.

This clonotype came up many times. The rearrangement uses TRBV28 and TRBJ2-1; possibly TRBD2 for D (5 bases). This CDR3 is 15 amino acids long. Germline V lookup: CDR1 MDHEN, CDR2 SYDVKM. The V and J ends lost 2 bases and 5 bases respectively, with 13 bases between them. The CDR3 loop reads CASSLGTRRDNEQFF. The CDR3 nucleotides are TGTGCCAGCAGTTTAGGTACGCGGCGGGACAATGAGCAGTTCTTC.

This clonotype has a count of ten or more. V is TRBV28 and J is TRBJ2-7; TRBD1 matches 7 bases. This CDR3 is built from 15 residues. The junction had 15 bases not matched to a gene; V was cut back by 4 bases and J by 9 bases. Germline V gene lookup returns CDR1 MDHEN and CDR2 SYDVKM. Here the CDR3 DNA reads TGTGCCAGCAGTTCATCGGGACAGAATGCTCTGTTGCAGTACTTC. It codes for CASSSSGQNALLQYF.

This clonotype was detected many times. V gene TRBV19 combines with J gene TRBJ2-7; 8 positions match TRBD1. J was trimmed by 3 bases and V by 6 bases; bases with no gene match: 25. CDR3 length: 20 residues. Per germline, CDR1 LNHDA and CDR2 SQIVND (reference sequence). CDR3 nucleotides: TGTGCCAGTAGCGCGGACCTCTGGACGACAGGGGAAAGTAAAGACTACGAGCAGTACTTC. As protein: CASSADLWTTGESKDYEQYF.

This clonotype was picked up many times. This sequence joins TRBV12-3 or TRBV12-4 and TRBJ2-2, with a possible D match to TRBD1 (5 bases). Trimming removed 3 bases from V and 4 bases from J, with 12 bases in between. CDR3 size: 15 residues. Here the CDR3 DNA reads TGTGCCAGCAGTTTTAGTGGGGCGTCCACCGGGGAGCTGTTTTTT. Its protein is CASSFSGASTGELFF.

The chain is built from TRBV19 and TRBJ2-7; TRBD1 might be the D (5 bases). This CDR3 region has 11 residues. V was trimmed by 10 bases and J by 11 bases, leaving 18 bases between them. CDR1 LNHDA and CDR2 SQIVND come from the germline V gene (reference sequence). The CDR3 sequence: CAISPDIWEYF. The CDR3 DNA reads as TGTGCCATCAGTCCGGACATATGGGAGTACTTC.

Written as DNA, the CDR3 is TGCGCCAGCAGCTTGGCCCGGGGACAGGGAACCTACGAGCAGTACTTC. It translates to CASSLARGQGTYEQYF. The rearrangement joins TRBV5-1 to TRBJ2-7; 9 bases are shared with TRBD1. The germline V gene encodes CDR1 SGHRS and CDR2 YFSETQ. The ends lost 0 bases at V and 2 bases at J; junction bases unmatched: 6. CDR3 length: 16 residues.

In this sample, this clonotype turned up many times. CDR3 sequence reads: CAWELAGLGDTQYF. DNA of the CDR3: TGTGCCTGGGAACTAGCGGGGTTAGGAGATACGCAGTATTTT. The rearrangement joins TRBV30 to TRBJ2-3; 10 bases match TRBD2. Losses at the gene ends were 5 bases for V and 5 bases for J; bases not matched to a gene: 7. This CDR3 region has 14 residues. Germline assignment: CDR1 GTSNPN and CDR2 SVGIG (reference sequence).

About this clonotype: A much larger clone sits a single nucleotide away, making a read error possible. The chain combines TRBV6-2 or TRBV6-3 with TRBJ2-3; the D call may be TRBD1 or TRBD2 (7 bases each). The germline V gene encodes CDR1 MNHEY and CDR2 SVGEGT. This CDR3 contains 16 residues. In DNA, the CDR3 is TGTGTCAGCAGTTACGCGGGGGACAGACCCACAGATACGCAGTATTTT. Protein sequence: CVSSYAGDRPTDTQYF.

At least ten counts were recorded for this clonotype. The chain links TRBV2 to TRBJ2-7; maybe TRBD1 (5 bases). Per germline, CDR1 SNHLY and CDR2 FYNNEI. V was cut by 8 bases and J by 2 bases, with 19 bases left in between. The CDR3 totals 15 residues. DNA for the CDR3: TGTGCCAGCGGGCCCAAGGGGAAACGGGCCTACGAGCAGTACTTC. This sequence encodes CASGPKGKRAYEQYF.

This clonotype showed up many times. V usage is TRBV5-1 and J usage is TRBJ2-5; 8 bases map to TRBD2. The CDR3 loop spans 15 amino acids. Germline V gene sequence: CDR1 SGHRS, CDR2 YFSETQ. J lost 1 base, V lost 4 bases, and 6 bases had no gene match. The CDR3, as DNA: TGCGCCAGCAGCGACACTAGCGGCCTCCAAGAGACCCAGTACTTC. Translating gives CASSDTSGLQETQYF.

A few counts support this clonotype. The chain has TRBV7-2 and TRBJ2-4; 7 nucleotides agree with TRBD1. The CDR3 has 15 amino acids. After removal of 2 bases from V and 5 bases from J, the junction contained 6 bases not matched to a gene. Germline V gene data show CDR1 as SGHTA and CDR2 as FQGNSA. In DNA, the CDR3 is TGTGCCAGCAGCTTAAATACAGGGGTTGAAAACATTCAGTACTTC. This codes for CASSLNTGVENIQYF.

This clonotype has a count of ten or more. V gene TRBV28 combines with J gene TRBJ1-3, with a possible D match to TRBD1 (6 bases). This CDR3 has 14 amino acids. V lost 6 bases, J lost 4 bases, and 13 bases lay in between. In germline, CDR1 is MDHEN, CDR2 SYDVKM. CDR3: CASSSQGSGNTIYF. The CDR3 DNA is TGTGCCAGCAGCTCACAGGGATCCGGAAACACCATATATTTT.

This clonotype was seen at least ten times. This chain joins TRBV6-1 and TRBJ2-7; 9 nucleotides agree with TRBD1. CDR3 length: 15 amino acids. V dropped 6 bases and J dropped 3; count of bases not matched to a gene: 9. Germline lookup yields CDR1 MNHNS and CDR2 SASEGT. In DNA form, the CDR3 reads TGTGCCAGCAGCGGGGACAGGGTAGGTAACTACGAGCAGTACTTC. Its protein is CASSGDRVGNYEQYF.

This clonotype was picked up many times. The CDR3 nucleotides are TGCAGCGTTGCCACAGGTCTAAGGAACACTGAAGCTTTCTTT. Protein sequence: CSVATGLRNTEAFF. This chain connects TRBV29-1 to TRBJ1-1; D perhaps matches TRBD1 (5 bases). CDR1 is SQVTM and CDR2 is ANQGSEA in the germline V gene. V was pared by 4 bases and J by 1 base, with 13 bases between. CDR3 size: 14 residues.

The rearrangement joins TRBV4-2 to TRBJ2-5, with D unclear. V was shortened by 0 bases and J by 7 bases, with 12 bases between the two germline ends. Germline V gene sequence: CDR1 LGHNA, CDR2 YNFKEQ. This CDR3 spans 14 amino acids. The CDR3 spells CASSQEGLEGTQYF. The CDR3 nucleotides are TGTGCCAGCAGCCAAGAAGGTCTGGAAGGGACCCAGTACTTC.

Only a few counts were recorded for this clonotype. The gene calls are TRBV20-1 and TRBJ2-7; TRBD2 aligns across 7 bases. V gave up 3 bases and J gave up 2 bases; unmatched junction bases: 7. CDR3 length: 14 residues. The germline gives CDR1 DFQATT, CDR2 SNEGSKA (reference sequence). The chain's CDR3 is CSASQTSLAYEQYF. The CDR3, as DNA: TGCAGTGCTAGTCAGACTAGCTTGGCCTACGAGCAGTACTTC.